This note documents a single T cell receptor beta chain sequence. Trimming left V 0 bases short and J 8 bases short, with 19 bases between. This CDR3 spans 17 amino acids. Germline CDR1 and CDR2: LGHDT and YNNKEL (reference sequence). This sample is drawn from a study of blood T cell repertoires in COVID-19. Some clones are missing from TCRdb's copy, which holds only in-frame ones; the method was immunoSEQ multiplex PCR. Of 350,000 to 450,000 clones in the sample, about nine tenths are singletons; the top ten hold approximately 1.5%. Sequenced: peripheral blood. The receptor was isolated from a woman aged 35 to 49 with COVID-19, enrolled during active disease. The V call is TRBV3-1 (or the pseudogene TRBV3-2), the J call TRBJ1-4, with D perhaps TRBD1 (5 bases). CDR3 in DNA: TGTGCCAGCAGCCAAGACGAATTAATGCCCGGGGGGGAAAAACTGTTTTTT. Translating it yields CASSQDELMPGGEKLFF.